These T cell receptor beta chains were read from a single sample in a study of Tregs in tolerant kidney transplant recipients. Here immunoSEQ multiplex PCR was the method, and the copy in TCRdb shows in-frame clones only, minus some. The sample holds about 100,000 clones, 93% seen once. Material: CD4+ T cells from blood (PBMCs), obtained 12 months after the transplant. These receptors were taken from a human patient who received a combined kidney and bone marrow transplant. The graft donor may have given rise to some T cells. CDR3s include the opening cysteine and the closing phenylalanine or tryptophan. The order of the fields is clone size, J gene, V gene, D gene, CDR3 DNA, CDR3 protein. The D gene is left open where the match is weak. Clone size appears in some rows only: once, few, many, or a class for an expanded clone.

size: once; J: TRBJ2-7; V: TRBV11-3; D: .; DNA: TGTGCCAGCAGCACGCCGACTAGCTCCTACGAGCAGTACTTC; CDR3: CASSTPTSSYEQYF
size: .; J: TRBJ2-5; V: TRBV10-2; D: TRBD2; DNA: TGCGCCAGCAGTGCGACTAGCGGGCAAGAGACCCAGTACTTC; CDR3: CASSATSGQETQYF
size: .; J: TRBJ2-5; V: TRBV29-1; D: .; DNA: TGCAGCGTTGAAGCGGAGACCCAGTACTTC; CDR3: CSVEAETQYF
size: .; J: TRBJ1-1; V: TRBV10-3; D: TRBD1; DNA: TGTGCCATCAGCCAGACAGGGGGTATCACTGAAGCTTTCTTT; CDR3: CAISQTGGITEAFF
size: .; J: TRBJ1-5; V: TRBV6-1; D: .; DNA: TGTGCCAGCAGTGAATTGGCAGGTTATAGCAATCAGCCCCAGCATTTT; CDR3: CASSELAGYSNQPQHF
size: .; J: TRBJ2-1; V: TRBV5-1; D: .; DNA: TGCGCCAGCAGCTTGGTAGAGCAGTTCTTC; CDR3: CASSLVEQFF
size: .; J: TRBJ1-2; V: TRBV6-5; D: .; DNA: TGTGCCAGCAGTTACTCGCGGGTTGGCTATGGCTACACCTTC; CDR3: CASSYSRVGYGYTF
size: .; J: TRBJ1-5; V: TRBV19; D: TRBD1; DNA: TGTGCCAGTAGTATCCAAGGACAGGGGCGAAGGAATCAGCCCCAGCATTTT; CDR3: CASSIQGQGRRNQPQHF
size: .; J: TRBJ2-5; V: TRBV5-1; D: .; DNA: TGCGCCAGCAGCTATAGCGGGACAGAAGAGACCCAGTACTTC; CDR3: CASSYSGTEETQYF
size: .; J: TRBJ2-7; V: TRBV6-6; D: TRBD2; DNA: TGTGCCAGCAGTTACCTAGCGGACGCCTCCTACGAGCAGTACTTC; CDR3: CASSYLADASYEQYF
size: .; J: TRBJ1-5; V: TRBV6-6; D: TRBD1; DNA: TGTGCCAGCAGGCAATCCGGACAGGTCGAGCAGCCCCAGCATTTT; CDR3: CASRQSGQVEQPQHF
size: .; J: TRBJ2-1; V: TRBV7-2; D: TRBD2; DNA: TGTGCCAGCACCGGGACTAGGACGGGGAATGAGCAGTTCTTC; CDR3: CASTGTRTGNEQFF
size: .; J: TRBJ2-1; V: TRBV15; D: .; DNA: TGTGCCACCAGCAGAGCGCAAGGGGGGGGTGAGCCCGGTCAGTTCTTC; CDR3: CATSRAQGGGEPGQFF
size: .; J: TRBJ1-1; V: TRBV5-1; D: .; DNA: TGCGCCAGCAGCCATACAGGGAGTACTGAAGCTTTCTTT; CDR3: CASSHTGSTEAFF
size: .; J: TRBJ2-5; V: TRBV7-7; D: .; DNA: TGTGCCAGCAGCCCAACAGGGTCCCGAGAGACCCAGTACTTC; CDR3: CASSPTGSRETQYF
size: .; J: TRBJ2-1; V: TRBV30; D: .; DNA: TGTGCCTGGAGTGTACACGCGGGAAATGAGCAGTTCTTC; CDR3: CAWSVHAGNEQFF
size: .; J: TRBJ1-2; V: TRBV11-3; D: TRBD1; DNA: TGTGCCAGCAGCTTATCCGGGACAGGGGGCTTCTATGGCTACACCTTC; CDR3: CASSLSGTGGFYGYTF
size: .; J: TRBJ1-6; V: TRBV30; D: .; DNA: TGTGCCTGGAGGACTTTACCCTATAATTCACCCCTCCACTTT; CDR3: CAWRTLPYNSPLHF